The 22 T cell receptor beta chains given below trace back to one sample, sequenced in a study of shared clonotypes between healthy human individuals. Method: immunoSEQ multiplex PCR; TCRdb's copy keeps in-frame clones and lacks some. The sample yields approximately 650,000 clones, roughly 95% seen once. Naivety among CD8 cells was defined by CD45RO negativity and positive CCR7 selection, thereby excluding terminally differentiated effector memory CD45RA+ cells. Sequencing was carried out using naive CD8+ T cells sorted from blood. The source is a woman under 40 in good health.

This chain joins TRBV19 and TRBJ1-5; D is undetermined. The CDR3 sequence is 15 residues long. Germline V lookup: CDR1 LNHDA, CDR2 SQIVND (reference sequence). Trimming left V 2 bases short and J 0 bases short, with 8 bases between. This CDR3 is CASSIFANSNQPQHF. CDR3 DNA: TGTGCCAGTAGTATATTCGCCAATAGCAATCAGCCCCAGCATTTT.

The V gene is TRBV7-2, the J gene TRBJ1-5, with 7 bases that match TRBD1. V lost 0 bases and J lost 7; bases outside the gene matches: 9. This CDR3 spans 16 amino acids. Germline V lookup: CDR1 SGHTA, CDR2 FQGNSA. In DNA, the CDR3 is TGTGCCAGCAGCTTAGCGTTAGAGGGGGCGAGCCAGCCCCAGCATTTT. The encoded protein is CASSLALEGASQPQHF.

The chain recombines TRBV7-2 with TRBJ2-7; TRBD2 agrees at 13 bases. V was pared by 5 bases and J by 6 bases, with 7 bases of the junction left unmatched. This CDR3 contains 15 residues. Germline loops: CDR1 SGHTA, CDR2 FQGNSA. The CDR3 reads CASSLLAGGPAEQYF. The CDR3, as DNA: TGTGCCAGCAGCCTACTAGCGGGAGGGCCGGCCGAGCAGTACTTC. The full variable domain, with the rest looked up from reference TRBV7-2 and TRBJ2-7, is GAGVSQSPSNKVTEKGKDVELRCDPISGHTALYWYRQSLGQGLEFLIYFQGNSAPDKSGLPSDRFSAERTGGSVSTLTIQRTQQEDSAVYLCASSLLAGGPAEQYFGPGTRLTVT.

V and J are TRBV15 and TRBJ2-2, with 7 bases that match TRBD2. This CDR3 region has 13 residues. In germline, CDR1 is LNHNV, CDR2 YYDKDF (reference sequence). Trimming removed 9 bases from V and 4 bases from J; junction bases left unmatched: 5. This CDR3 is CATRGFGTGELFF. As DNA, the CDR3 is TGTGCCACGCGGGGGTTCGGCACCGGGGAGCTGTTTTTT.

The sample holds one count of this clone. This chain joins TRBV14 and TRBJ1-2; D gene uncertain. V was pared by 1 base and J by 2 bases, with 8 bases between. Looked up from germline, CDR1 is SGHDN and CDR2 is FVKESK. CDR3 size: 14 residues. The CDR3 loop is CASSQGSLNYGYTF. In nucleotides, the CDR3 is TGTGCCAGCAGCCAAGGTTCATTAAACTATGGCTACACCTTC.

V usage is TRBV6-6 and J usage is TRBJ1-2; D may be TRBD1 (5 bases). The germline CDR1 and CDR2 sequences are MNHNY and SVGAGI (reference sequence). V lost 6 bases, J lost 4 bases, and 9 bases lay in between. The CDR3 covers 12 residues. The CDR3 is CASRVGAYGYTF. Written as DNA, the CDR3 is TGTGCCAGCAGGGTCGGGGCCTATGGCTACACCTTC.

The rearrangement uses TRBV5-4 and TRBJ2-2; D is tentatively TRBD1 or TRBD2 (5 bases each). CDR1 is SGHNT, CDR2 YYREEE, per germline (reference sequence). CDR3 length: 14 amino acids. Deletions cut 4 bases from V and 6 bases from J, with 13 bases between. The CDR3 sequence is CASSHAWGSGELFF. DNA of the CDR3: TGTGCCAGCAGCCACGCGTGGGGGTCCGGGGAGCTGTTTTTT. The variable domain in full, completed from reference TRBV5-4 and TRBJ2-2, reads ETGVTQSPTHLIKTRGQQVTLRCSSQSGHNTVSWYQQALGQGPQFIFQYYREEENGRGNFPPRFSGLQFPNYSSELNVNALELDDSALYLCASSHAWGSGELFFGEGSRLTVL.

This rearrangement joins TRBV7-8 to TRBJ1-2, with unresolved D. Between the trimmed V and J ends, which lost 4 bases and 6 bases, there was a span of 15 bases. The CDR3 has 14 residues. Germline CDR1 and CDR2: SGHVS and FQNEAQ. Here the CDR3 DNA reads TGTGCCAGCAGCTCAACTGTTCACCCCGATGGCTACACCTTC. Encoded protein: CASSSTVHPDGYTF.

This sequence joins TRBV4-1 and TRBJ2-2; D is undetermined. The CDR3 is made up of 13 amino acids. CDR1 and CDR2 (germline): MGHRA, YSYEKL. V lost 1 base to trimming and J lost 4 bases, with 4 bases between them. For the CDR3, the DNA is TGCGCCAGCAGCCAAGGTATCACCGGGGAGCTGTTTTTT. Encoded protein: CASSQGITGELFF.

V and J are TRBV2 and TRBJ2-7; 9 positions agree with TRBD1. Germline CDR1 and CDR2: SNHLY and FYNNEI. The CDR3 consists of 13 residues. V trimming: 6 bases; J trimming: 3 bases; junction bases outside the gene matches: 3. For the CDR3, the DNA is TGTGCCAGCAGGGGGACAGGGTACTACGAGCAGTACTTC. Protein: CASRGTGYYEQYF.

This clone has only one observation. The V gene is TRBV4-1, the J gene TRBJ2-7; D uncertain. CDR1 is MGHRA and CDR2 is YSYEKL in the germline V gene. V shed 0 bases and J shed 0 bases, with 12 bases lying between them. There are 16 residues in the CDR3. The CDR3 loop reads CASSQEEFGSSYEQYF. CDR3 coding DNA: TGCGCCAGCAGCCAAGAAGAATTCGGAAGCTCCTACGAGCAGTACTTC.

V usage is TRBV13 and J usage is TRBJ2-1; 12 nucleotides match TRBD2. Germline lookup yields CDR1 PRHDT and CDR2 FYEKMQ (reference sequence). This CDR3 region has 14 residues. V lost 4 bases and J lost 8; bases outside the gene matches: 3. The CDR3 protein is CASSYGLAGYEQFF. The CDR3 nucleotides read TGTGCCAGCAGCTACGGACTAGCGGGATATGAGCAGTTCTTC.

A single count supports this clone. The chain is built from TRBV7-9 and TRBJ2-7; 7 nucleotides agree with TRBD1. CDR1 and CDR2 from the germline V gene are SEHNR and FQNEAQ (reference sequence). V lost 5 bases and J lost 1; bases outside the gene matches: 5. The CDR3 runs 14 residues. In DNA form, the CDR3 reads TGTGCCAGCAGCCCCCAGACAGGGTCCTACGAGCAGTACTTC. This gives the protein CASSPQTGSYEQYF.

The chain carries TRBV7-2 and TRBJ2-1, with 11 bases matching TRBD1. The length of the CDR3 is 14 residues. The J segment lost 3 bases and the V segment lost 8 bases, leaving 3 bases of the junction unmatched. The germline CDR1 and CDR2 sequences are SGHTA and FQGNSA. DNA for the CDR3: TGTGCCAGCTGGGGACAGGGGGTCTACAATGAGCAGTTCTTC. Protein: CASWGQGVYNEQFF.

V is TRBV23-1 and J is TRBJ2-7; 7 positions agree with TRBD1. TRBV23-1 is marked as an open reading frame, function uncertain. Trimming took 10 bases from V and 3 from J; bases not matched to a gene: 21. This CDR3 region has 17 residues. CDR3 residues: CANITEGDSPFLYEQYF. CDR3 sequence (DNA): TGCGCCAACATCACCGAGGGGGACAGTCCTTTCCTCTACGAGCAGTACTTC.

With regard to this clone: One end of the junction fails to match germline, which may point to a read error. The V call is TRBV4-1, the J call TRBJ2-5; D may correspond to TRBD1 or TRBD2 (6 bases each). CDR1 is MGHRA, CDR2 YSYEKL, per germline. This CDR3 has 17 residues. Here the CDR3 DNA reads TGCGCCAGCAGCCAAGAGACTAGTCCCTGGGGACAAGAGGCCCAGTACTTC. It translates to CASSQETSPWGQEAQYF.

Remarks on this clone: This sample also contains other DNA sequences that code for the same CDR3. V and J are TRBV28 and TRBJ2-7; TRBD2 matches at 9 bases. CDR1 is MDHEN and CDR2 is SYDVKM in the germline V gene. Trimming cost V 3 bases and J 3 bases; bases outside gene matches: 3. The CDR3 loop spans 14 amino acids. The CDR3 reads CASSFSGSGYEQYF. The CDR3 nucleotides read TGTGCCAGCAGTTTTAGCGGGAGTGGCTACGAGCAGTACTTC.

This chain connects TRBV7-9 to TRBJ1-2, with 11 bases lining up with TRBD1. Germline CDR1 SEHNR, CDR2 FQNEAQ (reference sequence). After removal of 1 base from V and 7 bases from J, the junction contained 5 bases not matched to a gene. This CDR3 is 15 amino acids long. CDR3 coding DNA: TGTGCCAGCAGCTTAGGGGTAGGACAGGGGGCTGGCTACACCTTC. It is translated as CASSLGVGQGAGYTF.

The rearrangement uses TRBV5-4 and TRBJ1-2; the match to TRBD1 covers 10 bases. Trimming at V came to 4 bases and at J to 3 bases, leaving 9 bases not matched to a gene. The germline V gene encodes CDR1 SGHNT and CDR2 YYREEE (reference sequence). The CDR3 has 16 amino acids. The CDR3 DNA reads TGTGCCAGCAGCATCTACCGGGACAGGGGATACTATGGCTACACCTTC. Protein product: CASSIYRDRGYYGYTF.

This clone was picked up one time. The chain has TRBV4-2 and TRBJ1-2; D call uncertain. V lost 0 bases to trimming and J lost 4 bases, with 9 bases between them. CDR1 is LGHNA and CDR2 is YNFKEQ in the germline V gene. CDR3 length equals 14 residues. As DNA, the CDR3 is TGTGCCAGCAGCCAAGAAGAGCTATCCTATGGCTACACCTTC. It specifies CASSQEELSYGYTF.

The chain employs TRBV7-9 and TRBJ2-3, with TRBD2 matching 10 bases. The CDR3 covers 16 residues. V dropped 4 bases and J dropped 2; count of bases not matched to a gene: 6. Per the germline V gene, CDR1 is SEHNR and CDR2 is FQNEAQ (reference sequence). CDR3 sequence reads: CASSSRTSGPTDTQYF. Here the CDR3 DNA reads TGTGCCAGCAGCTCCCGGACTAGCGGACCCACAGATACGCAGTATTTT.

The rearrangement links TRBV7-7 to TRBJ2-7; 8 bases agree with TRBD2. V shed 4 bases, J shed 2 bases, and the junction held 7 bases outside the gene matches. Per germline, CDR1 SSHAT and CDR2 FNYEAQ (reference sequence). This CDR3 region has 15 residues. CDR3 region: CASSSGTSGTYEQYF. In DNA, the CDR3 is TGTGCCAGCAGCTCCGGGACTAGTGGCACCTACGAGCAGTACTTC.